Listed here are 26 T cell receptor beta chains from one sample, sequenced in a study of T cell responses to AZD1222 COVID-19 vaccine. TCRdb keeps only in-frame clones here, not all; method: immunoSEQ multiplex PCR. The sample records under 200,000 clones, approximately 91% being singletons. The sequencing used peripheral blood, collected on day 0 of AZD1222 vaccination. Source of these receptors: an adult in good health.

This clone occurred once. V is TRBV6-5 and J is TRBJ1-6, with D possibly being TRBD1 (5 bases). This CDR3 comprises 14 residues. CDR1 and CDR2 from the germline V gene are MNHEY and SVGAGI. V lost 4 bases, J lost 7 bases, and 11 bases lay in between. CDR3 in DNA: TGTGCCAGCAGTTCGGGACGAACAAATTCACCCCTCCACTTT. Translating it yields CASSSGRTNSPLHF.

This clone was counted between two and nine times. The V call is TRBV29-1, the J call TRBJ1-2; the D is unclear. The germline CDR1 and CDR2 sequences are SQVTM and ANQGSEA. Trimming left V 5 bases short and J 7 bases short, with 8 bases between. The CDR3 is made up of 10 amino acids. The CDR3, as DNA: TGCAGCGTTTCGTCCGGTGGCTACACCTTC. Encoded protein: CSVSSGGYTF.

The sample holds many counts of this clone. CDR3 sequence reads: CASSLASHDTGELFF. Here the CDR3 DNA reads TGTGCCAGCAGCCTAGCGTCCCACGACACCGGGGAGCTGTTTTTT. The V call is TRBV6-2 or TRBV6-3, the J call TRBJ2-2; a possible D gene is TRBD2 (6 bases). This CDR3 region has 15 residues. The germline CDR1 and CDR2 sequences are MNHEY and SVGEGT. Trimming removed 6 bases at V and 3 bases at J, with 14 bases between.

V gene TRBV3-1 (or the pseudogene TRBV3-2) combines with J gene TRBJ2-7; D ambiguous. The CDR3 contains 15 residues. V gave up 0 bases and J gave up 3 bases, with 12 bases separating them. Per germline, CDR1 LGHDT and CDR2 YNNKEL (reference sequence). The CDR3, as DNA: TGTGCCAGCAGCCAAGACTCCCAGGTCGGCTACGAGCAGTACTTC. It yields the protein CASSQDSQVGYEQYF.

V is TRBV28 and J is TRBJ2-2; unclear D gene. Trimming pared 3 bases from V and 7 bases from J, leaving 6 bases between. CDR3 length equals 12 residues. Germline V gene sequence: CDR1 MDHEN, CDR2 SYDVKM. The CDR3 loop reads CASSFMYGELFF. CDR3 in DNA: TGTGCCAGCAGTTTTATGTACGGGGAGCTGTTTTTT. Drawing the rest from reference TRBV28 and TRBJ2-2, the complete variable domain is DVKVTQSSRYLVKRTGEKVFLECVQDMDHENMFWYRQDPGLGLRLIYFSYDVKMKEKGDIPEGYSVSREKKERFSLILESASTNQTSMYLCASSFMYGELFFGEGSRLTVL.

This clone appeared a single time. The V call is TRBV28, the J call TRBJ1-6, with 8 positions matching TRBD1. The germline V gene encodes CDR1 MDHEN and CDR2 SYDVKM. This CDR3 contains 16 residues. With 6 bases clipped from V and 0 bases from J, the junction kept 4 bases outside the gene matches. The CDR3 nucleotides are TGTGCCAGCAGACCAGGGGGCAGCTCCTATAATTCACCCCTCCACTTT. This sequence encodes CASRPGGSSYNSPLHF.

The J gene is TRBJ2-4, the V gene TRBV2; 7 nucleotides line up with TRBD1. The CDR3 has 16 amino acids. Germline CDR1 and CDR2: SNHLY and FYNNEI. For the CDR3, the DNA is TGTGCAGTGACCGGGACAGACAGACTAGCCAAAAACATTCAGTACTTC. Protein product: CAVTGTDRLAKNIQYF.

The rearrangement uses TRBV7-3 and TRBJ2-4; D call uncertain. The CDR3 is 13 residues long. Germline V gene data show CDR1 as SGHTA and CDR2 as FQGTGA. V was clipped by 5 bases and J by 8 bases, with 13 bases between them. CDR3 residues: CASSPRSRDIQYF. The CDR3 bases are TGTGCCAGCAGCCCCCGTAGTCGGGACATTCAGTACTTC.

This chain joins TRBV28 and TRBJ2-3; no clear D gene. Germline V lookup: CDR1 MDHEN, CDR2 SYDVKM. The V end lost 5 bases, the J end lost 9 bases, and 12 bases lay between the germline ends. The CDR3 has 12 residues. The CDR3 protein is CASSPPSETQYF. The CDR3 nucleotides read TGTGCCAGCAGTCCCCCGTCGGAGACGCAGTATTTT.

The rearrangement uses TRBV18 and TRBJ1-2, with TRBD1 matching over 9 bases. The junction had 9 bases not matched to a gene; V was cut back by 2 bases and J by 8 bases. Germline V gene data show CDR1 as KGHSH and CDR2 as LQKENI. The CDR3 extends over 15 amino acids. CDR3 sequence (DNA): TGTGCCAGCTCACCAAGCGCGACAGGGGGTTACGGCTACACCTTC. Protein: CASSPSATGGYGYTF.

This rearrangement joins TRBV6-2 or TRBV6-3 to TRBJ1-1; the D gene is possibly TRBD1 (6 bases). CDR3 size: 14 residues. V shed 2 bases and J shed 5 bases, with 12 bases lying between them. Germline CDR1 is MNHEY and CDR2 is SVGEGT. CDR3 amino acids: CASSYRQGRTEAFF. The CDR3 DNA sequence: TGTGCCAGCAGTTACCGGCAGGGGAGGACTGAAGCTTTCTTT.

This chain links TRBV19 with TRBJ1-2; perhaps TRBD1 as D (5 bases). Deletions cut 6 bases from V and 7 bases from J, with 15 bases between. The CDR3 spans 13 residues. Germline CDR1 and CDR2: LNHDA and SQIVND (reference sequence). This CDR3 is CASSSTGQVGYTF. CDR3 DNA sequence: TGTGCCAGTAGCAGCACGGGGCAGGTTGGCTACACCTTC.

The chain links TRBV3-1 (or the pseudogene TRBV3-2) to TRBJ1-5; D uncertain. Looked up from germline, CDR1 is LGHDT and CDR2 is YNNKEL (reference sequence). V lost 1 base and J lost 4, with 8 bases in between. The CDR3 runs to 14 residues. The CDR3 nucleotides read TGTGCCAGCAGCCAAGTCAGAGGGAATCAGCCCCAGCATTTT. Its protein product is CASSQVRGNQPQHF.

This CDR3 reads CASSVGFKTEAFF. CDR3 coding DNA: TGTGCCAGCAGCGTAGGTTTCAAGACTGAAGCTTTCTTT. The gene calls are TRBV9 and TRBJ1-1; D gene unclear. Per the germline V gene, CDR1 is SGDLS and CDR2 is YYNGEE. There are 13 residues in the CDR3. The V and J ends lost 0 bases and 5 bases respectively, with 8 bases between them. The full variable domain, in which reference TRBV9 and TRBJ1-1 provide the parts outside the CDR3, is DSGVTQTPKHLITATGQRVTLRCSPRSGDLSVYWYQQSLDQGLQFLIQYYNGEERAKGNILERFSAQQFPDLHSELNLSSLELGDSALYFCASSVGFKTEAFFGQGTRLTVV.

A few counts support this clone. The chain carries TRBV30 and TRBJ1-6, with a possible D match to TRBD1 (5 bases). This CDR3 spans 15 amino acids. V lost 0 bases and J lost 10, with 16 bases in between. Germline CDR1 is GTSNPN and CDR2 is SVGIG (reference sequence). The CDR3 coding sequence is TGTGCCTGGAGTGTCGGGGGGGGTGCGAACTCACCCCTCCACTTT. Encoded protein: CAWSVGGGANSPLHF.

The gene calls are TRBV28 and TRBJ1-5, with D hard to call. Germline assignment: CDR1 MDHEN and CDR2 SYDVKM. The CDR3 has 15 amino acids. V lost 2 bases to trimming and J lost 1 base, with 9 bases between them. The CDR3 protein is CASSLTVPSNQPQHF. For the CDR3, the DNA is TGTGCCAGCAGTTTAACAGTCCCCAGCAATCAGCCCCAGCATTTT.

As regards this clone: Within the sample, other DNA sequences also encode this same CDR3. CDR3 bases: TGTGCCAGCAGCTTTTCCGGGAACACTGAAGCTTTCTTT. It encodes CASSFSGNTEAFF. The chain links TRBV7-9 to TRBJ1-1; D unresolved. The CDR3 totals 13 residues. V was shortened by 3 bases and J by 1 base, with 6 bases between the two germline ends. Germline V gives CDR1 SEHNR, CDR2 FQNEAQ (reference sequence).

This sequence joins TRBV11-2 and TRBJ2-1, with D perhaps being TRBD1 or TRBD2 (5 bases each). CDR1 and CDR2 (germline): SGHAT, FQNNGV. The CDR3 is made up of 18 amino acids. The V and J ends lost 1 base and 7 bases respectively, with 23 bases between them. Here the CDR3 reads CASSLVTDPGPARNEQFF. The CDR3 coding sequence is TGTGCCAGCAGCTTAGTAACTGATCCGGGACCGGCAAGAAATGAGCAGTTCTTC.

The CDR3 DNA follows: TGTGCCAGCAGCTCTACAGGGCTACACGGGGAGCTGTTTTTT. Its translation: CASSSTGLHGELFF. The chain carries TRBV11-3 and TRBJ2-2; tentative D call: TRBD1 (6 bases). The CDR3 is made up of 14 amino acids. Germline V lookup: CDR1 SGHNT, CDR2 YENEEA. Trimming took off 4 bases at V and 7 bases at J, with 13 bases between the two ends. Combining the CDR3 with reference TRBV11-3 and TRBJ2-2 gives the whole variable domain EAGVVQSPRYKIIEKKQPVAFWCNPISGHNTLYWYLQNLGQGPELLIRYENEEAVDDSQLPKDRFSAERLKGVDSTLKIQPAELGDSAVYLCASSSTGLHGELFFGEGSRLTVL.

This clone was picked up a small number of times. The chain carries TRBV2 and TRBJ2-2, with 10 bases aligning to TRBD2. This CDR3 region has 16 residues. From germline, CDR1 is SNHLY and CDR2 FYNNEI. Losses at the gene ends were 5 bases for V and 5 bases for J; bases not matched to a gene: 8. The DNA of the CDR3 is TGTGCCAGCAGTTGGGAGGTGACTAGCGGGACCGGGGAGCTGTTTTTT. Translating gives CASSWEVTSGTGELFF.

The gene calls are TRBV4-1 and TRBJ1-2; 8 positions agree with TRBD1. Germline V gene sequence: CDR1 MGHRA, CDR2 YSYEKL. With V trimmed by 5 bases and J by 7 bases, 6 bases remained unmatched. This CDR3 is 13 amino acids long. CDR3 DNA: TGCGCCAGCAGCTTTGACAGGGGAGGTGGCTACACCTTC. Encoded protein: CASSFDRGGGYTF.

This clone occurred once. The chain has TRBV3-1 (or the pseudogene TRBV3-2) and TRBJ1-5, with D tentatively TRBD1 (6 bases). CDR3 size: 15 residues. V was clipped by 5 bases and J by 9 bases, with 20 bases between them. Per germline, CDR1 LGHDT and CDR2 YNNKEL (reference sequence). In nucleotides, the CDR3 is TGTGCCAGCAGCTCCAGGGGTTCCCCAGGCTGGCCCCAGCATTTT. Residues: CASSSRGSPGWPQHF.

As DNA, the CDR3 is TGTGCCAGCAGTTTGGGCAGGGGGCGAGTTTTAGAGACCCAGTACTTC. It encodes CASSLGRGRVLETQYF. The chain links TRBV27 to TRBJ2-5; 8 bases match TRBD1. Per germline, CDR1 MNHEY and CDR2 SMNVEV (reference sequence). Trimming took 3 bases from V and 4 from J; bases not matched to a gene: 10. This CDR3 spans 16 amino acids.

V gene TRBV11-3 combines with J gene TRBJ2-7; 8 nucleotides match TRBD1. This CDR3 region has 14 residues. CDR1 is SGHNT, CDR2 YENEEA, per germline. Trimming took 5 bases from V and 6 from J; bases not matched to a gene: 9. CDR3 protein: CASSTEGQAAEQYF. In DNA form, the CDR3 reads TGTGCCAGCAGCACCGAGGGACAGGCTGCCGAGCAGTACTTC. The complete variable domain, with remaining parts taken from reference TRBV11-3 and TRBJ2-7, reads EAGVVQSPRYKIIEKKQPVAFWCNPISGHNTLYWYLQNLGQGPELLIRYENEEAVDDSQLPKDRFSAERLKGVDSTLKIQPAELGDSAVYLCASSTEGQAAEQYFGPGTRLTVT.

The chain is built from TRBV29-1 and TRBJ2-7; D might be TRBD2 (6 bases). Trimming shortened V by 4 bases and J by 1 base, and 14 bases separated the two germline ends. Germline CDR1 SQVTM, CDR2 ANQGSEA. The CDR3 is 14 amino acids. DNA for the CDR3: TGCAGCGTTGTGACTAGAGTCGCGTCCTACGAGCAGTACTTC. Protein sequence: CSVVTRVASYEQYF.

This clone was counted between two and nine times. V usage is TRBV9 and J usage is TRBJ2-3, with 8 bases lining up with TRBD2. V dropped 3 bases and J dropped 2; count of bases not matched to a gene: 8. The CDR3 extends over 16 amino acids. Germline V gene data show CDR1 as SGDLS and CDR2 as YYNGEE. This chain's CDR3 is CASSEYGRGDTDTQYF. The CDR3 nucleotides are TGTGCCAGCAGCGAGTACGGGCGGGGGGACACAGATACGCAGTATTTT.